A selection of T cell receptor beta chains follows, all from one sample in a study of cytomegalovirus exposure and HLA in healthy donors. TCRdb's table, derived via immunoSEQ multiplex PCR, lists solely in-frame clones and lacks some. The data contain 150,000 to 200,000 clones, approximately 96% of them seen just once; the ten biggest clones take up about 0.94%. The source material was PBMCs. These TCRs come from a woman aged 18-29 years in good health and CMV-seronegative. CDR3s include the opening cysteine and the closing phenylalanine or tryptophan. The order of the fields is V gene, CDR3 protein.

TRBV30,CAWDRGLSNTGELFF
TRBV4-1,CASSHQGSEAFF
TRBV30,CAWSQGQGARETQYF
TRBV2,CASSRGHLNTEAFF
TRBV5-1,CASSPQGAGGYTF
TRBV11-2,CASSAQTGARITDTQYF
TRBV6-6,CASSRESGNTIYF
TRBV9,CASSGSGGAGTGELFF
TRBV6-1,CASRGLAGGPDTQYF
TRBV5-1,CASSLNPGIEQFF